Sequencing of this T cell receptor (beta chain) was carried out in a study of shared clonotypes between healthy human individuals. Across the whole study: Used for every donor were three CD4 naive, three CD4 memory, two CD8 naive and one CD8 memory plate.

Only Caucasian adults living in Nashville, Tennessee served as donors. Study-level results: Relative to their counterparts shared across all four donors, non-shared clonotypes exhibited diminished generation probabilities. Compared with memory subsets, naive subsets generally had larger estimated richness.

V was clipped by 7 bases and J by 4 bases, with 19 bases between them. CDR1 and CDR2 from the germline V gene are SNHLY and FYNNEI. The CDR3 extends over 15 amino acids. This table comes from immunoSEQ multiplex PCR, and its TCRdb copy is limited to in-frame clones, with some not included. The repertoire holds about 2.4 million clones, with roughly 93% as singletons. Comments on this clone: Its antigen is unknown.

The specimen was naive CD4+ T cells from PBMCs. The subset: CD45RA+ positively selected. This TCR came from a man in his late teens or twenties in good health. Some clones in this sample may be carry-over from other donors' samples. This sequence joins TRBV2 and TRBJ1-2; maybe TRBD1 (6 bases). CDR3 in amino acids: CASNLLGQTTYGYTF. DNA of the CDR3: TGTGCCAGCAACCTACTCGGACAGACCACCTATGGCTACACCTTC.